The clone carrying this TCR beta chain occurred many times. Clones were sequenced by immunoSEQ multiplex PCR, and TCRdb holds only the in-frame ones, with some missing. In the table there are about 120,000 clones, around nine tenths of which are singletons. Germline V gene data show CDR1 as MGHDK and CDR2 as SYGVNS. The CDR3 length is 18 residues. V was pared by 0 bases and J by 0 bases, with 15 bases between. The data stem from a study of control samples from healthy donors and cancer patients. Sample: blood. This chain connects TRBV25-1 to TRBJ1-5, with no clear D. The clonotype originates from a young man in good health. The CDR3 spells CASSEYLGQLDSNQPQHF. CDR3 coding DNA: TGTGCCAGCAGTGAATATCTGGGCCAGCTAGATAGCAATCAGCCCCAGCATTTT. Based on the CDR3 plus reference TRBV25-1 and TRBJ1-5, the full variable domain is EADIYQTPRYLVIGTGKKITLECSQTMGHDKMYWYQQDPGMELHLIHYSYGVNSTEKGDLSSESTVSRIRTEHFPLTLESARPSHTSQYLCASSEYLGQLDSNQPQHFGDGTRLSIL.